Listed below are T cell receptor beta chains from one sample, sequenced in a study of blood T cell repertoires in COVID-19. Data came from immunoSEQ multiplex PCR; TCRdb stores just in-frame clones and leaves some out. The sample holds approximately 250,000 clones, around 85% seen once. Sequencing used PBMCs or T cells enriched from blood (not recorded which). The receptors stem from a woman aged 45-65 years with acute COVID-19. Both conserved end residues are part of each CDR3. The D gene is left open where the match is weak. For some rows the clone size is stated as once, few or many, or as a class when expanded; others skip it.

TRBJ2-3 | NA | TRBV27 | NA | CASSFRGGMSTDTQYF | TGTGCCAGCAGTTTCCGCGGGGGCATGAGCACAGATACGCAGTATTTT
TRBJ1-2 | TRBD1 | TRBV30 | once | CAWSSGGGWILGGYTF | TGTGCCTGGAGTTCTGGAGGGGGCTGGATTTTGGGGGGCTACACCTTC
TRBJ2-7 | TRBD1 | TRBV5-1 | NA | CASSFDRGQYEQYF | TGCGCCAGCAGCTTCGACAGGGGCCAGTACGAGCAGTACTTC
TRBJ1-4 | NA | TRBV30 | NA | CAWISGEKLFF | TGTGCCTGGATCTCGGGTGAAAAACTGTTTTTT
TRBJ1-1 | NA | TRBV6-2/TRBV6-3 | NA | CASSYTTGRDEAFF | TGTGCCAGCAGTTACACTACAGGGAGAGATGAAGCTTTCTTT
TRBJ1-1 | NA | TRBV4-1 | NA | CASSQVTANTEAFF | TGCGCCAGCAGCCAAGTTACAGCTAACACTGAAGCTTTCTTT
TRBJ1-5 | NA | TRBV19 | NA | CASRVWGEGVNQPQHF | TGTGCCAGTAGAGTATGGGGGGAGGGAGTCAATCAGCCCCAGCATTTT
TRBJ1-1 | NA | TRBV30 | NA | CALESGEAFF | TGTGCTTTGGAGTCGGGTGAAGCTTTCTTT
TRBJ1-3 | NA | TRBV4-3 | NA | CASSPTWTAENTIYF | TGCGCCAGCAGCCCTACCTGGACAGCCGAAAACACCATATATTTT
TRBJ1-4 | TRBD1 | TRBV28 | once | CASSLFGQGRNEKLFF | TGTGCCAGCAGTTTATTCGGACAGGGGAGGAATGAAAAACTGTTTTTT
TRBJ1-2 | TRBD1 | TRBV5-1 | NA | CASSLWTGGEEGGYTF | TGCGCCAGCAGCTTGTGGACAGGGGGCGAGGAGGGCGGCTACACCTTC
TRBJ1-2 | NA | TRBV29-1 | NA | CSARTRGNADYGYTF | TGCAGCGCTAGAACCAGGGGTAATGCTGACTATGGCTACACCTTC
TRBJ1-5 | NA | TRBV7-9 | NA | CASSPGVISNQPQHF | TGTGCCAGCAGCCCCGGGGTTATTAGCAATCAGCCCCAGCATTTT
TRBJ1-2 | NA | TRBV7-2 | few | CASSLAILGPLYGYTF | TGTGCCAGCAGCTTAGCGATATTGGGGCCACTCTATGGCTACACCTTC
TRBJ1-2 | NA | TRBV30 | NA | CAWTWSGDGYTF | TGTGCCTGGACTTGGTCGGGGGATGGCTACACCTTC
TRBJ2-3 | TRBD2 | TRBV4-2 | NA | CASSPERGGQADTQYF | TGTGCCAGCAGCCCCGAACGGGGGGGCCAGGCAGATACGCAGTATTTT
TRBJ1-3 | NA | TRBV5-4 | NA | CASSLAQKRATGNTIYF | TGTGCCAGCAGCTTGGCCCAAAAGAGGGCCACAGGAAACACCATATATTTT
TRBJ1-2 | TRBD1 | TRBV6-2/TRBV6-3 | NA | CASSYVRTGKNYGYTF | TGTGCCAGCAGTTACGTACGGACAGGGAAAAACTATGGCTACACCTTC
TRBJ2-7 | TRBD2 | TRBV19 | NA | CASSISGGGFYEQYF | TGTGCCAGTAGTATCTCCGGCGGGGGGTTTTACGAGCAGTACTTC
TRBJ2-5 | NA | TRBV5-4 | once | CASSPWDMKETQYF | TGTGCCAGCAGCCCCTGGGACATGAAAGAGACCCAGTACTTC
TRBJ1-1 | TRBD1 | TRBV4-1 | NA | CASRTSRDSHTEAFF | TGCGCCAGCAGGACCAGCCGGGACAGCCACACTGAAGCTTTCTTT
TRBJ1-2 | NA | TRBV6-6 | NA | CASIPTQEKANYGYTF | TGTGCCAGCATTCCGACACAGGAGAAAGCTAACTATGGCTACACCTTC
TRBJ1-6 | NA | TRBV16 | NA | CASSQSSPGSLNSPLHF | TGTGCCAGCAGCCAAAGCTCCCCGGGGAGCTTGAATTCACCCCTCCACTTT
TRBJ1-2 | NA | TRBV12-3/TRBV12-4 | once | CASSPRGKGYTF | TGTGCCAGCAGTCCCAGGGGAAAGGGCTACACCTTC
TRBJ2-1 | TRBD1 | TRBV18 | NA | CASSRQGGYNEQFF | TGTGCCAGCTCACGACAGGGGGGCTACAATGAGCAGTTCTTC
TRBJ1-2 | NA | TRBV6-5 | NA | CASSYVGTRQGGYTF | TGTGCCAGCAGTTACGTGGGGACGAGGCAGGGGGGCTACACCTTC
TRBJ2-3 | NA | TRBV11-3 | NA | CASSPDGASTDTQYF | TGTGCCAGCAGCCCAGACGGAGCTAGCACAGATACGCAGTATTTT
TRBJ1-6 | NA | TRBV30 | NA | CAWSVGGARNSPLHF | TGTGCCTGGAGTGTGGGGGGGGCGAGGAATTCACCCCTCCACTTT
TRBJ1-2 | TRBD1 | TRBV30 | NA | CAWSSTGEGGYTF | TGTGCCTGGAGCTCTACAGGGGAAGGTGGCTACACCTTC
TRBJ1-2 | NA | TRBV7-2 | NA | CASSEQELYGYTF | TGTGCCAGCAGCGAACAGGAGCTCTATGGCTACACCTTC
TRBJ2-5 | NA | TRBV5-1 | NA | CASSLGQQETQYF | TGCGCCAGCAGCTTGGGGCAGCAAGAGACCCAGTACTTC
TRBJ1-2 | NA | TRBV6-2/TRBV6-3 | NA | CASSKLPGNRVYGYTF | TGTGCCAGCAGTAAACTACCGGGGAACAGGGTCTATGGCTACACCTTC
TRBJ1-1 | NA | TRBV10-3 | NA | CAISERGGGNTEAFF | TGTGCCATCAGTGAGAGAGGGGGTGGGAACACTGAAGCTTTCTTT
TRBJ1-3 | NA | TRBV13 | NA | CASSLGRGSVAGNTIYF | TGTGCCAGCAGCTTAGGCCGTGGAAGCGTGGCTGGAAACACCATATATTTT
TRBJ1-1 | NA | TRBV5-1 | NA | CASSLGESNTEAFF | TGCGCCAGCAGCTTGGGTGAGTCCAACACTGAAGCTTTCTTT
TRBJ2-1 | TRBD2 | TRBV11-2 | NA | CASSFERGGYNEQFF | TGTGCCAGCAGCTTTGAACGGGGGGGTTACAATGAGCAGTTCTTC
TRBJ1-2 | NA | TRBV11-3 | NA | CASRVSRSGYTF | TGTGCCAGCAGGGTCTCGAGGAGTGGCTACACCTTC